Each of the 5 T cell receptor beta chains below was sequenced from the same sample in a study of T cell responses to AZD1222 COVID-19 vaccine. The method was immunoSEQ multiplex PCR; TCRdb's version includes in-frame clones alone and lacks a portion of them. The data hold about 68,000 clones, with around four fifths observed a single time. Sequencing used peripheral blood, obtained on day 0 of AZD1222 vaccination. The receptors shown here come from an adult in good health.

This chain connects TRBV6-5 to TRBJ2-7, with 8 positions matching TRBD1. The CDR3 is 12 amino acids. Germline V CDR1 and CDR2: MNHEY, SVGAGI. The ends lost 2 bases at V and 6 bases at J; junction bases unmatched: 0. The CDR3 DNA reads as TGTGCCAGCAGTTACACAGGGGGCGAGCAGTACTTC. Protein product: CASSYTGGEQYF.

This clone was counted once. This chain connects TRBV18 to TRBJ2-2; no clear D. Germline values: CDR1 KGHSH, CDR2 LQKENI. V was cut by 4 bases and J by 0 bases, with 9 bases left in between. The CDR3 has 15 amino acids. The CDR3 sequence: CASSLRLPNTGELFF. CDR3 nucleotide sequence: TGTGCCAGCTCACTCCGACTCCCGAACACCGGGGAGCTGTTTTTT.

The chain recombines TRBV7-6 with TRBJ1-2; 10 nucleotides match TRBD1. Germline V gene sequence: CDR1 SGHVS, CDR2 FNYEAQ. Trimming cost V 2 bases and J 5 bases; bases outside gene matches: 5. The CDR3 sequence is 15 residues long. The CDR3 nucleotides are TGTGCCAGCAGCTTAACCCGGACAGGGGGGTATGGCTACACCTTC. Translating gives CASSLTRTGGYGYTF.

This clone was detected only a few times. The chain employs TRBV5-8 and TRBJ1-5, with TRBD1 identical over 7 bases. Germline trimming cut 3 bases from V and 7 bases from J; bases unmatched to any gene: 7. This CDR3 has 14 amino acids. From germline, CDR1 is SGHTS and CDR2 YDEGEE. The CDR3 is CASSSTGVAQPQHF. CDR3 sequence (DNA): TGTGCCAGCAGCTCCACAGGGGTTGCCCAGCCCCAGCATTTT. Drawing the rest from reference TRBV5-8 and TRBJ1-5, the complete variable domain is EAGVTQSPTHLIKTRGQQATLRCSPISGHTSVYWYQQALGLGLQFLLWYDEGEERNRGNFPPRFSGRQFPNYSSELNVNALELEDSALYLCASSSTGVAQPQHFGDGTRLSIL.

This chain connects TRBV6-5 to TRBJ1-6; a possible D gene is TRBD1 (5 bases). This CDR3 is built from 14 residues. V was clipped by 2 bases and J by 7 bases, with 9 bases between them. CDR1 MNHEY and CDR2 SVGAGI come from the germline V gene. The CDR3 loop reads CASSYGGENSPLHF. DNA of the CDR3: TGTGCCAGCAGTTACGGGGGAGAAAATTCACCCCTCCACTTT.